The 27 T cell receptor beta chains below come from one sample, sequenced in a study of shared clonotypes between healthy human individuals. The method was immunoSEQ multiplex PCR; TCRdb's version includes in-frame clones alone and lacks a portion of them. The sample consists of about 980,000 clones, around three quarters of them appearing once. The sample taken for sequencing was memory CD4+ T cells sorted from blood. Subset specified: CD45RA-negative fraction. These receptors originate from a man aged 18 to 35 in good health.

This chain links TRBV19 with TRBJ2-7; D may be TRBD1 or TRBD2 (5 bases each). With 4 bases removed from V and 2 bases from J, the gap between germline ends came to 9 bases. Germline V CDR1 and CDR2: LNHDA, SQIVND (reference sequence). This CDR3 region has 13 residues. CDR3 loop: CASSRSGPYEQYF. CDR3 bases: TGTGCCAGTAGTAGGTCGGGACCCTACGAGCAGTACTTC.

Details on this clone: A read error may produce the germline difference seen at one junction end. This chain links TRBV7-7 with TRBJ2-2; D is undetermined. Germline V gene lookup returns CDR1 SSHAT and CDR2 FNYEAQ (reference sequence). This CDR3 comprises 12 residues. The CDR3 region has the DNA TGTGCTAGCAGCAGTGAACCGGCGGAGCTGTTTTTT. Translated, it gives CASSSEPAELFF.

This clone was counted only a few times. In DNA, the CDR3 is TGTGCCAGCAGCTCCGGGACGACCCTGCGGGCTTTCTTT. Translation: CASSSGTTLRAFF. This chain joins TRBV7-2 and TRBJ1-1, with a weak D call TRBD1 (5 bases). The germline V gene encodes CDR1 SGHTA and CDR2 FQGNSA. The CDR3 runs to 13 residues. Trimming stripped 4 bases from V and 11 bases from J, with 17 bases between.

CDR3 in amino acids: CAISDLDRGHGTEAFF. DNA of the CDR3: TGTGCCATCAGTGACCTAGACAGGGGGCATGGCACTGAAGCTTTCTTT. The rearrangement links TRBV10-3 to TRBJ1-1, with TRBD1 matching 10 bases. The CDR3 is 16 amino acids. Germline-derived CDR1 and CDR2 are ENHRY and SYGVKD. V dropped 3 bases and J dropped 4; count of bases not matched to a gene: 8.

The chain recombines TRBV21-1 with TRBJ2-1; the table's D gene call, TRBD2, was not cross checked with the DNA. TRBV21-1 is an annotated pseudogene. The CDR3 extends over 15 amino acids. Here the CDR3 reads CASSHTSGGYNEQFF. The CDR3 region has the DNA TGTGCCAGCAGCCACACTAGCGGGGGTTACAATGAGCAGTTCTTC.

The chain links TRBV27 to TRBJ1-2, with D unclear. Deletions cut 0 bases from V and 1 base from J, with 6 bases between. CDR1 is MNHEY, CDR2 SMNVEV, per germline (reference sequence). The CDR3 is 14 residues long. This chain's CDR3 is CASSLSGFNYGYTF. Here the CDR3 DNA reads TGTGCCAGCAGTTTATCAGGGTTTAACTATGGCTACACCTTC.

The chain's CDR3 is CASKGAWTAFYEQYF. The CDR3 DNA follows: TGTGCCAGTAAGGGAGCCTGGACAGCCTTCTACGAGCAGTACTTC. The chain recombines TRBV5-4 with TRBJ2-7; weak D call: TRBD1 (6 bases). Between the trimmed V and J ends, which lost 8 bases and 3 bases, there was a span of 21 bases. The CDR3 covers 15 residues. Germline lookup yields CDR1 SGHNT and CDR2 YYREEE (reference sequence).

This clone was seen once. CDR3 coding DNA: TGTGCCAGCAGCCTCCTCAGCGGGACAGGCTCCTACGAGCAGTACTTC. This encodes CASSLLSGTGSYEQYF. The rearrangement uses TRBV11-2 and TRBJ2-7, with a weak D call TRBD1 (8 bases). V was trimmed by 5 bases and J by 0 bases, leaving 17 bases between them. The CDR3 has 16 residues. Germline assignment: CDR1 SGHAT and CDR2 FQNNGV.

The CDR3 nucleotides read TGTGCCTGGAGTAAACGCGGGGGAAACTATGGCTACACCTTC. Its translation: CAWSKRGGNYGYTF. The V call is TRBV30, the J call TRBJ1-2; tentatively, D is TRBD1 (5 bases). The germline CDR1 and CDR2 sequences are GTSNPN and SVGIG (reference sequence). Trimming pared 2 bases from V and 2 bases from J, leaving 12 bases between. There are 14 residues in the CDR3.

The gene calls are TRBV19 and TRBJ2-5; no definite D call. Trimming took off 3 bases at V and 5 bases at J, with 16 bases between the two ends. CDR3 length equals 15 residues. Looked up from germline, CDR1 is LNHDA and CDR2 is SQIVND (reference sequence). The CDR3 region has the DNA TGTGCCAGTAGTATTTCATCGAAACTGGGGGAGACCCAGTACTTC. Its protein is CASSISSKLGETQYF.

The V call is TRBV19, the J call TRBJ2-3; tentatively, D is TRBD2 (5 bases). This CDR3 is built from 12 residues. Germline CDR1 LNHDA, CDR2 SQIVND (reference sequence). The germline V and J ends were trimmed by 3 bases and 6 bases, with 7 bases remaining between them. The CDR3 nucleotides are TGTGCCAGTAGTATGAGGAGGGATACGCAGTATTTT. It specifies CASSMRRDTQYF.

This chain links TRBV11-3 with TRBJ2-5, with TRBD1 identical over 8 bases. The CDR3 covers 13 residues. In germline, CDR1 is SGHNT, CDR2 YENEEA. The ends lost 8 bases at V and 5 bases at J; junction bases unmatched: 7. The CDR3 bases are TGTGCCAGCTCGACAGGGGTATGGGAGACCCAGTACTTC. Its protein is CASSTGVWETQYF. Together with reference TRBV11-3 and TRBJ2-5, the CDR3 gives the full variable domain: EAGVVQSPRYKIIEKKQPVAFWCNPISGHNTLYWYLQNLGQGPELLIRYENEEAVDDSQLPKDRFSAERLKGVDSTLKIQPAELGDSAVYLCASSTGVWETQYFGPGTRLLVL.

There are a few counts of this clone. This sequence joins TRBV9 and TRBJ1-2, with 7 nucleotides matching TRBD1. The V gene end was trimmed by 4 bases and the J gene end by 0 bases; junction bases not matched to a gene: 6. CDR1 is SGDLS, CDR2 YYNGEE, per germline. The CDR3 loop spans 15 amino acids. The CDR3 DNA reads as TGTGCCAGCAGCCCACGGACAGGTTCTAACTATGGCTACACCTTC. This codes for CASSPRTGSNYGYTF.

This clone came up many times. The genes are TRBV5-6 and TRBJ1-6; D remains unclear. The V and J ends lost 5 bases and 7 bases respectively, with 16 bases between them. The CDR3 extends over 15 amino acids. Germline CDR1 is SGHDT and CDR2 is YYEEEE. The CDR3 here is CASRPSFITNSPLHF. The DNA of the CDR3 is TGTGCCAGCAGACCCAGTTTCATTACCAATTCACCCCTCCACTTT.

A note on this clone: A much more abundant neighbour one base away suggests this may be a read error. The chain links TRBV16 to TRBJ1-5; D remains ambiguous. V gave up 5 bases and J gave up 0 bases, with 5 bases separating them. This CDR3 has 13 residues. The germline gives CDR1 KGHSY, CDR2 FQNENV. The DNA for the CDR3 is TGTGCCAGCAGCTACGGTAGCAATCAGCCCCAGCATTTT. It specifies CASSYGSNQPQHF.

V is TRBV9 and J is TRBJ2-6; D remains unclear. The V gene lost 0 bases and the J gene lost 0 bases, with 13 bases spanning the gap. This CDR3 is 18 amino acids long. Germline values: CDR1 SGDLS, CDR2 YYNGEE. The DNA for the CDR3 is TGTGCCAGCAGCGTAGGAGCAGGTGGTCTCTCTGGGGCCAACGTCCTGACTTTC. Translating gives CASSVGAGGLSGANVLTF.

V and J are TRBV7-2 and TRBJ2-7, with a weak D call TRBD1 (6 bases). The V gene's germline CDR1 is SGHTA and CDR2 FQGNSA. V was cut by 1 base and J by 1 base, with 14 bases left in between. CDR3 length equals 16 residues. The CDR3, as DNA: TGTGCCAGCAGCTTAGATGCAGGGGACACGTCCTACGAGCAGTACTTC. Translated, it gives CASSLDAGDTSYEQYF.

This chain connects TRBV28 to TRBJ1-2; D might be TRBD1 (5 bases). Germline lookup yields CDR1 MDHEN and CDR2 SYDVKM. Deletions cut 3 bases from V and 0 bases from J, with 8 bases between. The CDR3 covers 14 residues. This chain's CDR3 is CASSLAGPNYGYTF. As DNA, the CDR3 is TGTGCCAGCAGTTTGGCGGGACCTAACTATGGCTACACCTTC.

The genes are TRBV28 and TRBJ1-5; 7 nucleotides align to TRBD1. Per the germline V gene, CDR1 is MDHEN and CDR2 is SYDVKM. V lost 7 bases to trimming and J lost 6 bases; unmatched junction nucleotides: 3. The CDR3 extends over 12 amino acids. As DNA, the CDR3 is TGTGCCAGCAACAGGGGACTTCAGCCCCAGCATTTT. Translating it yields CASNRGLQPQHF.

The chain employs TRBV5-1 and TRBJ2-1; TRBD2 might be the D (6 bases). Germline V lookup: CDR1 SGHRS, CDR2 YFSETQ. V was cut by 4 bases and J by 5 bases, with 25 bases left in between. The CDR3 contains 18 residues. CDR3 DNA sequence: TGCGCCAGCAGCACCAAAACGCCGACTAGTATACCCCACAATGAGCAGTTCTTC. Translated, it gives CASSTKTPTSIPHNEQFF.

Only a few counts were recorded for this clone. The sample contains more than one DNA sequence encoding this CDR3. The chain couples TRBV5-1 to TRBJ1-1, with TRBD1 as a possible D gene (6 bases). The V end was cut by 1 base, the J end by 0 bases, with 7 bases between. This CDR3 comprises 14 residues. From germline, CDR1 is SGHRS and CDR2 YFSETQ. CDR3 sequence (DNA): TGCGCCAGCAGCTTGACAGGGATGAACACTGAAGCTTTCTTT. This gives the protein CASSLTGMNTEAFF.

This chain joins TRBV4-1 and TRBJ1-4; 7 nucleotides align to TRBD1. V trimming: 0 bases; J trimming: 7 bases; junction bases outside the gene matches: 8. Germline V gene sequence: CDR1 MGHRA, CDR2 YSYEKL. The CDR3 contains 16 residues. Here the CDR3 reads CASSQDTKGAGEKLFF. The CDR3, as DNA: TGCGCCAGCAGCCAAGATACGAAGGGGGCAGGTGAAAAACTGTTTTTT.

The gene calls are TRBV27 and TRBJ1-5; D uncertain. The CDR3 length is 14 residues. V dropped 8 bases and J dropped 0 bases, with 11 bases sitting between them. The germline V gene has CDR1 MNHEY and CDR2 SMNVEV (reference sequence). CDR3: CASGQVYSNQPQHF. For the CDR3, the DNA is TGTGCCAGCGGCCAGGTTTATAGCAATCAGCCCCAGCATTTT.

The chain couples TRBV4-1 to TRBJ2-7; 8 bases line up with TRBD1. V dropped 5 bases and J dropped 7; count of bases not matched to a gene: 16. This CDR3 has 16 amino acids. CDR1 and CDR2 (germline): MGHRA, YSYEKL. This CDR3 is CASSLRGQGAPGEQYF. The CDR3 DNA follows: TGCGCCAGCAGCTTAAGAGGGCAGGGGGCGCCGGGGGAGCAGTACTTC.

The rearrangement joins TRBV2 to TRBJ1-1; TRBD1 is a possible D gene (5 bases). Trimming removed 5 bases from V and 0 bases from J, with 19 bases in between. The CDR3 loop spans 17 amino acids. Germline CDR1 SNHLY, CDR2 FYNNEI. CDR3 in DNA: TGTGCCAGCAGTCCCATGGAGGGACTCCTAGTGAACACTGAAGCTTTCTTT. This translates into CASSPMEGLLVNTEAFF.

The CDR3 coding sequence is TGTGCCAGCAGCTTAGACAGTACCCGGGCTTACGAGCAGTACTTC. The encoded protein is CASSLDSTRAYEQYF. The rearrangement uses TRBV11-2 and TRBJ2-7; D ambiguous. Germline CDR1 is SGHAT and CDR2 is FQNNGV. The CDR3 covers 15 residues. V dropped 0 bases and J dropped 4 bases, with 13 bases sitting between them. The full variable domain, rest sourced from reference TRBV11-2 and TRBJ2-7, is EAGVAQSPRYKIIEKRQSVAFWCNPISGHATLYWYQQILGQGPKLLIQFQNNGVVDDSQLPKDRFSAERLKGVDSTLKIQPAKLEDSAVYLCASSLDSTRAYEQYFGPGTRLTVT.

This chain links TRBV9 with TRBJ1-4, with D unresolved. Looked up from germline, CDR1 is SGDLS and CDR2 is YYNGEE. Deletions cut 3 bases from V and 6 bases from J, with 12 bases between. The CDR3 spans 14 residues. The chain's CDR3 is CASSGSTRDEKLFF. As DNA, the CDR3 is TGTGCCAGCAGCGGATCCACTCGGGATGAAAAACTGTTTTTT.